This T cell receptor (beta chain) was found in a study of CD8 T cells in Susac syndrome. The multiple sclerosis control group comprised treatment-naive patients with stable or active relapsing-remitting disease. The CDR3 is 18 residues long. RNA was extracted with the RNeasy kit, and a quantity of about 0.45 to 1 ug was reverse transcribed using random hexamers. TCRdb ran MiXCR on the immunoSEQ multiplex PCR reads and lists one entry per CDR3 protein. This sample has approximately 140,000 distinct CDR3 sequences, with around 95% found just once. The gene calls are TRBV1 and TRBJ2-3; no check of the table's D call, TRBD2, against the DNA was made. TRBV1 is a pseudogene locus. The sample was CD4+ T cells from PBMCs. The TCR comes from a human donor with multiple sclerosis. The CDR3 loop is CTSSQDLGTSGSVYTQYF. The CDR3 region has the DNA TGCACCAGCAGCCAAGATCTCGGGACTAGCGGGAGTGTGTATACGCAGTATTTT.